This TCR beta chain is from a study of vaccination and CD4 T cells after COVID-19. For the study at large: Controls used CEFX viral epitopes (positive), HIV-1 Nef peptides (negative), or no peptide.

Treatment here: roughly 10-day PBMC culture with coronavirus spike peptide pools or control peptides (ViraFEST assay). Some 2 million PBMCs were grown per well alongside approximately 9.2 IU/ml IL-2 and 7.5 to 10 ug/ml peptide pools. From the approximately 10-day cultures, CD4+ T cells were isolated by negative selection. As concerns this clonotype: What it recognizes is unknown.

Scientists ran DNA taken from cultured CD4+ T cells through the Oncomine TCR Beta short-read assay for sequencing. TCRdb reprocessed the PCR reads with MiXCR, giving one entry per CDR3 protein. The sample shows 9,000 to 15,000 distinct CDR3 sequences, approximately 58% of them seen only once. Trimming removed 3 bases from V and 10 bases from J, with 28 bases in between. The germline V gene has CDR1 MDHEN and CDR2 SYDVKM. This CDR3 has 19 amino acids. The receptor was derived from a human donor who had recovered from COVID-19. The rearrangement uses TRBV28 and TRBJ1-6, with D maybe TRBD1 (5 bases). Sample: CD4+ T cells from blood, cultured in vitro. The CDR3 bases are TGTGCCAGCAGTTTCGGGGGGGGACGCCTACAATTGGGGTTCTCACCCCTCCACTTT. Protein: CASSFGGGRLQLGFSPLHF.